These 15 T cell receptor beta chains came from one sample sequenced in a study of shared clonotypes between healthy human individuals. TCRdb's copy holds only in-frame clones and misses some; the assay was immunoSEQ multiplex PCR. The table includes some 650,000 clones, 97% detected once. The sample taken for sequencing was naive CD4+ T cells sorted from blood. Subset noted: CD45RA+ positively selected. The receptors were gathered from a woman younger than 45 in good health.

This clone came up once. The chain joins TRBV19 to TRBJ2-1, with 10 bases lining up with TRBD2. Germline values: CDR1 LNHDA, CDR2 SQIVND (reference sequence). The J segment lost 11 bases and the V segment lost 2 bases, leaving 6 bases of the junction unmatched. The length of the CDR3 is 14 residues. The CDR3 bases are TGTGCCAGTAGTATAAGGGGTAGCGGGGGGAAGCAGTTCTTC. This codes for CASSIRGSGGKQFF.

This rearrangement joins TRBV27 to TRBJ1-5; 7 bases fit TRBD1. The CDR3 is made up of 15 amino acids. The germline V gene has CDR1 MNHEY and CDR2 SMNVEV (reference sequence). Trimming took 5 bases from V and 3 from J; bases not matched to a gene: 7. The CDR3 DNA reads TGTGCCAGCAGTGCCCGGACAGGCGCCAATCAGCCCCAGCATTTT. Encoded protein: CASSARTGANQPQHF.

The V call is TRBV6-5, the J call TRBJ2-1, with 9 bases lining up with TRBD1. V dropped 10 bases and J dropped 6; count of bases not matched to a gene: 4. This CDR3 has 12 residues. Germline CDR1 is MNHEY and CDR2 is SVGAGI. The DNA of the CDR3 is TGTGCCACCAAGGGACAGGGCAATGAGCAGTTCTTC. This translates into CATKGQGNEQFF.

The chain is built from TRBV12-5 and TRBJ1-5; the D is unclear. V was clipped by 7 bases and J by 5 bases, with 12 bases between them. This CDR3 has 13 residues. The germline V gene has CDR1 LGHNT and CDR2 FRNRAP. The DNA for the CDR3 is TGTGCTAGTGATGGGAGTGACCATCAGCCCCAGCATTTT. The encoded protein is CASDGSDHQPQHF.

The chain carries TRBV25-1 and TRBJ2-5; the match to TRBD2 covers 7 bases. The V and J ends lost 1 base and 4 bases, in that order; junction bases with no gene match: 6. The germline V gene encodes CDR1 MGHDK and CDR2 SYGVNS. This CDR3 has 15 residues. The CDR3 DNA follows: TGTGCCAGCAGTGAATTCTCACCGGGGGGAGAGACCCAGTACTTC. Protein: CASSEFSPGGETQYF.

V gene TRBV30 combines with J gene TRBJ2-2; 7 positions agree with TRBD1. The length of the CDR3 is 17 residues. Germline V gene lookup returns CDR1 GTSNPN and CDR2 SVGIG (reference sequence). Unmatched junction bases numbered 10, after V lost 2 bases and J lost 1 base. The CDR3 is CAWSPSGGRKNTGELFF. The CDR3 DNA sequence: TGTGCCTGGAGTCCATCAGGGGGACGGAAGAACACCGGGGAGCTGTTTTTT.

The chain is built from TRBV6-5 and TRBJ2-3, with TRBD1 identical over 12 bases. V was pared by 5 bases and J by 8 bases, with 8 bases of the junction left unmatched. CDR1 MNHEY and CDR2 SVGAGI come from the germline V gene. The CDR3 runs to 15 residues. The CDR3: CASSAEGQGAITQYF. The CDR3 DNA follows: TGTGCCAGCAGTGCCGAGGGACAGGGGGCTATTACGCAGTATTTT.

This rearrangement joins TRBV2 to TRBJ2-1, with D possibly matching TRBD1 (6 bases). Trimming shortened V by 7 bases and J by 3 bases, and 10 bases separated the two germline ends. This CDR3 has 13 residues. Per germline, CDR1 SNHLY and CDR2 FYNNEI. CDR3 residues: CASKRGYYNEQFF. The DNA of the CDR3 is TGTGCCAGCAAAAGGGGGTACTACAATGAGCAGTTCTTC.

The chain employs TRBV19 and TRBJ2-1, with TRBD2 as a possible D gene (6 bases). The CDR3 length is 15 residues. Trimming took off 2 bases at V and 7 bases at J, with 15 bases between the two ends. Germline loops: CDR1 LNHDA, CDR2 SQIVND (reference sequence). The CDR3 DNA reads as TGTGCCAGTAGTATATTCGGGGGTAGCAGAAATGAGCAGTTCTTC. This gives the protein CASSIFGGSRNEQFF.

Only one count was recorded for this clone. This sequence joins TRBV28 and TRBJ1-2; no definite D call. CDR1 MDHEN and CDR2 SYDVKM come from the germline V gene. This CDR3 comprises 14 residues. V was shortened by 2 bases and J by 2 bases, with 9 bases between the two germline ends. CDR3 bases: TGTGCCAGCAGTTTAGGCCCGAAGAACTATGGCTACACCTTC. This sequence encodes CASSLGPKNYGYTF.

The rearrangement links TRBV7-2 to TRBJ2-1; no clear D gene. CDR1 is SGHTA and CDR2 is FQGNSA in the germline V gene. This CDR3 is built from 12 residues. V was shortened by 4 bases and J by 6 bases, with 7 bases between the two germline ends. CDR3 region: CASSWPLNEQFF. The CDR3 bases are TGTGCCAGCAGCTGGCCCCTCAATGAGCAGTTCTTC.

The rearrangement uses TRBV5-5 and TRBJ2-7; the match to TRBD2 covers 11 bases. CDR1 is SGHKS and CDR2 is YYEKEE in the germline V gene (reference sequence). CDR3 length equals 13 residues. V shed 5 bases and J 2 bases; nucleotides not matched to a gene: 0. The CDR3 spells CASRTSGAYEQYF. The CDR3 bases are TGTGCCAGCAGGACTAGCGGGGCCTACGAGCAGTACTTC.

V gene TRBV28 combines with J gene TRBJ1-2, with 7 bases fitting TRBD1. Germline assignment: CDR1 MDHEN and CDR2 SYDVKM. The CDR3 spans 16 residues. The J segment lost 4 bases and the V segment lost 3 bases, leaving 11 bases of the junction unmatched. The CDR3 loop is CASSLGDRYFGYGYTF. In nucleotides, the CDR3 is TGTGCCAGCAGTTTGGGGGACAGATATTTCGGCTATGGCTACACCTTC.

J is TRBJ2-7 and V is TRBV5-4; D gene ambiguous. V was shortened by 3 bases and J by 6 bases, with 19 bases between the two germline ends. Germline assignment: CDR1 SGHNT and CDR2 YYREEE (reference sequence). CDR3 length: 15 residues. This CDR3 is CASSSTLGKALEQYF. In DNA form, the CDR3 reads TGTGCCAGCAGCTCGACCCTGGGGAAGGCCCTCGAGCAGTACTTC.

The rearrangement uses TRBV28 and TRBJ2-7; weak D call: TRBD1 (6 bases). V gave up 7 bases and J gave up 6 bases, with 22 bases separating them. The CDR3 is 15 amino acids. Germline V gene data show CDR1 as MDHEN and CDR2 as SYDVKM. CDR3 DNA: TGTGCCAGCACCCCGCCCGGGACACCAGGGGCCGAGCAGTACTTC. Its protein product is CASTPPGTPGAEQYF.